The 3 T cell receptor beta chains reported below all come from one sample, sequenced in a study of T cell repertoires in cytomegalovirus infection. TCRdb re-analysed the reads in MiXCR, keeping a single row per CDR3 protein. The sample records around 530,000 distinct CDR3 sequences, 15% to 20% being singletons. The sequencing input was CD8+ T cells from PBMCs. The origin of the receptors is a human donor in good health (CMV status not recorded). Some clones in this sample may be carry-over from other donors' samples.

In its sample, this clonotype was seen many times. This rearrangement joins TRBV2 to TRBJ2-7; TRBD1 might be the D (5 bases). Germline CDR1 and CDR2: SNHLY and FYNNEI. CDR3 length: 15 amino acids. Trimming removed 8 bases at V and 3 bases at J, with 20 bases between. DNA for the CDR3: TGTGCCAGCCCCCGAAACTCCGAAGGGGACTACGAGCAGTACTTC. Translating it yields CASPRNSEGDYEQYF.

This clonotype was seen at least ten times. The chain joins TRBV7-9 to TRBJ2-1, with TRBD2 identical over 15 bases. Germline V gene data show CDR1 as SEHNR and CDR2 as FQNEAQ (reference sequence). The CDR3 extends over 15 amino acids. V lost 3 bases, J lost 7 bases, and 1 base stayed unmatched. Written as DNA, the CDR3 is TGTGCCAGCAGCTTTGGACTAGCGGGGGGGAATGAGCAGTTCTTC. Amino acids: CASSFGLAGGNEQFF.

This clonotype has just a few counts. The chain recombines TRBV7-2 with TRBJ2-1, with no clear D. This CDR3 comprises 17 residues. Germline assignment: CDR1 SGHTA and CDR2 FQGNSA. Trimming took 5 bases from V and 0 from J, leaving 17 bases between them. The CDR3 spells CASSHPKSPSSYNEQFF. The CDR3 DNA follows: TGTGCCAGCAGCCATCCCAAAAGCCCCAGCTCCTACAATGAGCAGTTCTTC.